The source of this T cell receptor beta chain is a study of neurological immune-mediated disorders. Whole-study context: Multiple sclerosis patients numbering some 34 comprised around 31 relapsing-remitting and 3 secondary progressive patients.

One entry per CDR3 protein, called by TCRdb with MiXCR from the 5' RACE reads. Here the sample spans about 69,000 distinct CDR3 sequences, less than 4% being singletons. This clonotype has ten or more counts. Per the germline V gene, CDR1 is DFQATT and CDR2 is SNEGSKA (reference sequence). CDR3 size: 12 residues. V was trimmed by 2 bases and J by 6 bases, leaving 10 bases between them. Sequenced sample: PBMCs. V and J are TRBV20-1 and TRBJ1-1, with D unclear. The clonotype was recovered from a man aged 25 to 45 with multiple sclerosis. The CDR3 region is CSARLHTAEAFF. In nucleotides, the CDR3 is TGCAGTGCTAGATTACATACCGCTGAAGCTTTCTTT.